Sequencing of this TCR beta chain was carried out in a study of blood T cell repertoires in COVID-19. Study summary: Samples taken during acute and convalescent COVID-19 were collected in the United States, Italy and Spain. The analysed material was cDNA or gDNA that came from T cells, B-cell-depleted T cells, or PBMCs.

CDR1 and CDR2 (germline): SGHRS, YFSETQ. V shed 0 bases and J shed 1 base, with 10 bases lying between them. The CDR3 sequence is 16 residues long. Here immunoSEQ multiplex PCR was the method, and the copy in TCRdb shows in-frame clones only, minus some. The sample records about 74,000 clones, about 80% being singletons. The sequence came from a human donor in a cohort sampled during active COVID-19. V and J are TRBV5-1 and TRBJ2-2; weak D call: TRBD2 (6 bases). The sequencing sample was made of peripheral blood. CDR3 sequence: CASSLEGRKNTGELFF. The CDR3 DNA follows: TGCGCCAGCAGCTTGGAGGGGAGGAAGAACACCGGGGAGCTGTTTTTT.